This T cell receptor beta chain was found in a study of blood T cells in healthy people across ages. Study results and caveats: Estimated diversity across one million T cells was deemed an underestimate.

This CDR3 contains 15 residues. V was pared by 7 bases and J by 5 bases, with 8 bases of the junction left unmatched. Germline lookup yields CDR1 ENHRY and CDR2 SYGVKD. Each sample provided at least 6 micrograms of extracted total RNA. This clonotype was observed many times. Its cognate antigen is unknown. It was with a sample-barcoded 5' primer and a J-beta primer mix that a second PCR of roughly 7 to 11 cycles was run. Each cDNA molecule, via a template-switch adaptor with 12 random nucleotides, was tagged. In TCRdb, the 5' RACE reads were re-called with MiXCR into one record per CDR3 protein. The sample holds fewer than 1.5 million distinct CDR3 sequences, 42% seen once.

Sequenced sample: blood. The receptor was derived from a woman under 30 in good health. This chain joins TRBV10-3 and TRBJ2-1; 10 bases align to TRBD2. The CDR3 DNA sequence: TGTGCCATCACCCGAGCGGGAGGGTCCGACAATGAGCAGTTCTTC. This translates into CAITRAGGSDNEQFF.